This TCR beta chain comes out of a study of CD8+CD57+ T cells in acquired aplastic anemia. Overall study findings and caveats: It was found that some 31 CD8+ CDR3 sequences were shared between patients and controls.

All patients picked for sequencing had shown, by flow cytometry, an expansion of CD8+CD57+ cells. With no exception, the patients had severe acquired aplastic anemia. According to the study, genomic DNA was the template for TCR beta VDJ and CDR3 profiling. TCRdb reprocessed the reads with MiXCR, giving one entry per CDR3 protein. This table has roughly 290,000 distinct CDR3 sequences, roughly 59% appearing once. This CDR3 contains 15 residues. Germline CDR1 is ENHRY and CDR2 is SYGVKD. The V end lost 6 bases, the J end lost 1 base, and 16 bases lay between the germline ends. This clonotype was seen a handful of times. Antigen specificity is unknown.

The specimen was sorted CD4+, CD8+, or CD8+CD57+ T cells (not recorded which) from PBMCs. This clonotype originated in a human donor with aplastic anemia. The gene calls are TRBV10-3 and TRBJ2-7; D gene unclear. Written as DNA, the CDR3 is TGTGCCATCAGCAGAGAACAGACCGAATCCTACGAGCAGTACTTC. The encoded protein is CAISREQTESYEQYF.